Listed here are 27 T cell receptor beta chains from one sample, sequenced in a study of blood T cell repertoires in COVID-19. Clones were read by immunoSEQ multiplex PCR, and TCRdb kept only the in-frame ones, dropping some. In the table there are roughly 78,000 clones, about 89% of which are singletons. Sequencing was carried out using peripheral blood. These TCRs come from a man in his 60s with acute or convalescent COVID-19.

The chain links TRBV7-9 to TRBJ2-5; 7 bases are shared with TRBD2. This CDR3 has 16 residues. The germline gives CDR1 SEHNR, CDR2 FQNEAQ (reference sequence). The J segment lost 1 base and the V segment lost 0 bases, leaving 5 bases of the junction unmatched. This CDR3 is CASSLALRTSQETQYF. The CDR3 region has the DNA TGTGCCAGCAGCTTAGCGCTCAGGACTAGCCAAGAGACCCAGTACTTC.

The chain couples TRBV7-3 to TRBJ2-1; 12 positions agree with TRBD2. V was pared by 5 bases and J by 6 bases, with 2 bases of the junction left unmatched. The CDR3 is 14 amino acids. Germline CDR1 reads SGHTA; CDR2 reads FQGTGA. The CDR3 reads CASSLAGGPNEQFF. DNA of the CDR3: TGTGCCAGCAGCCTAGCGGGGGGGCCCAATGAGCAGTTCTTC. The entire variable domain, with the rest obtained from reference TRBV7-3 and TRBJ2-1, is as follows: GAGVSQTPSNKVTEKGKYVELRCDPISGHTALYWYRQSLGQGPEFLIYFQGTGAADDSGLPNDRFFAVRPEGSVSTLKIQRTERGDSAVYLCASSLAGGPNEQFFGPGTRLTVL.

The chain joins TRBV19 to TRBJ1-5; a weak D match, TRBD1 (5 bases). V was clipped by 3 bases and J by 4 bases, with 13 bases between them. CDR3 length: 15 residues. Germline CDR1 and CDR2: LNHDA and SQIVND (reference sequence). The CDR3, as DNA: TGTGCCAGTAGTATTAGCGGGGGAGAAAATCAGCCCCAGCATTTT. Translation: CASSISGGENQPQHF.

V and J are TRBV4-1 and TRBJ1-6; D gene ambiguous. The germline V and J ends were trimmed by 1 base and 8 bases, with 15 bases remaining between them. Germline CDR1 reads MGHRA; CDR2 reads YSYEKL. The CDR3 is 16 residues long. CDR3 in amino acids: CASSQGSRRMDSPLHF. CDR3 bases: TGCGCCAGCAGCCAAGGGTCCAGGCGAATGGATTCACCCCTCCACTTT.

The rearrangement links TRBV19 to TRBJ2-7; 8 bases are shared with TRBD1. Looked up from germline, CDR1 is LNHDA and CDR2 is SQIVND (reference sequence). The CDR3 is made up of 13 amino acids. The trim removed 4 bases at V and 3 bases at J, leaving 2 bases unmatched. The CDR3: CASSRDRGYEQYF. CDR3 DNA: TGTGCCAGTAGTAGAGACAGGGGCTACGAGCAGTACTTC. Variable domain in full (rest from reference TRBV19 and TRBJ2-7): DGGITQSPKYLFRKEGQNVTLSCEQNLNHDAMYWYRQDPGQGLRLIYYSQIVNDFQKGDIAEGYSVSREKKESFPLTVTSAQKNPTAFYLCASSRDRGYEQYFGPGTRLTVT.

The chain has TRBV3-1 (or the pseudogene TRBV3-2) and TRBJ2-7; 8 bases are a match to TRBD1. V lost 1 base and J lost 6; bases outside the gene matches: 5. CDR3 size: 14 residues. Germline V gene sequence: CDR1 LGHDT, CDR2 YNNKEL (reference sequence). The DNA of the CDR3 is TGTGCCAGCAGCCAAGCGGCGACAGGGGCCGAGCAGTACTTC. The encoded protein is CASSQAATGAEQYF.

The rearrangement links TRBV11-3 to TRBJ1-3, with unresolved D. Germline CDR1 is SGHNT and CDR2 is YENEEA. Trimming took 5 bases from V and 0 from J, leaving 5 bases between them. The CDR3 has 13 residues. CDR3 residues: CASSQNSGNTIYF. CDR3 nucleotide sequence: TGTGCCAGCAGCCAAAACTCTGGAAACACCATATATTTT.

The chain links TRBV10-3 to TRBJ2-1; D gene uncertain. V lost 3 bases to trimming and J lost 0 bases, with 6 bases between them. CDR3 size: 14 residues. CDR1 and CDR2 from the germline V gene are ENHRY and SYGVKD. The CDR3 loop is CAISDPSSYNEQFF. The CDR3 nucleotides read TGTGCCATCAGTGACCCGAGCTCCTACAATGAGCAGTTCTTC.

The chain recombines TRBV19 with TRBJ1-2, with a tentative D call TRBD1 (6 bases). In germline, CDR1 is LNHDA, CDR2 SQIVND (reference sequence). The V and J ends lost 4 bases and 1 base respectively, with 13 bases between them. The CDR3 spans 15 residues. The CDR3 reads CASSKDSNLNYGYTF. As DNA, the CDR3 is TGTGCCAGTAGTAAGGACAGCAACCTTAACTATGGCTACACCTTC.

The rearrangement uses TRBV5-4 and TRBJ1-2; 8 bases align to TRBD1. Trimming took 5 bases from V and 4 from J; bases not matched to a gene: 7. The CDR3 has 14 residues. CDR1 is SGHNT and CDR2 is YYREEE in the germline V gene (reference sequence). The CDR3 DNA follows: TGTGCCAGCAGACTTGGACAGGGTTTCTATGGCTACACCTTC. This encodes CASRLGQGFYGYTF.

This clone appeared a single time. This chain uses TRBV19 with TRBJ1-5; tentatively, D is TRBD1 (5 bases). The length of the CDR3 is 14 residues. Trimming removed 5 bases from V and 3 bases from J, with 11 bases in between. Germline values: CDR1 LNHDA, CDR2 SQIVND (reference sequence). The CDR3 nucleotides read TGTGCCAGTAGTTACCGGGGGACCAATCAGCCCCAGCATTTT. The encoded protein is CASSYRGTNQPQHF.

V and J are TRBV19 and TRBJ1-2; 9 nucleotides line up with TRBD1. Germline assignment: CDR1 LNHDA and CDR2 SQIVND (reference sequence). This CDR3 contains 14 residues. V shed 7 bases and J 2 bases; nucleotides not matched to a gene: 5. CDR3 sequence: CASTYGQGNYGYTF. For the CDR3, the DNA is TGTGCCAGTACCTATGGACAGGGGAACTATGGCTACACCTTC.

This rearrangement joins TRBV19 to TRBJ1-3; D is undetermined. Trimming shortened V by 3 bases and J by 2 bases, and 11 bases separated the two germline ends. This CDR3 contains 15 residues. Looked up from germline, CDR1 is LNHDA and CDR2 is SQIVND (reference sequence). The CDR3 DNA reads TGTGCCAGTAGTATTGAGTCACGCACTGGAAACACCATATATTTT. Translation: CASSIESRTGNTIYF.

This chain connects TRBV2 to TRBJ2-5; 10 bases map to TRBD1. The CDR3 extends over 15 amino acids. Germline lookup yields CDR1 SNHLY and CDR2 FYNNEI. V was clipped by 6 bases and J by 3 bases; unmatched bases: 7. CDR3 sequence: CASSGTGAPEETQYF. The CDR3 nucleotides read TGTGCCAGCAGCGGGACAGGGGCCCCTGAAGAGACCCAGTACTTC.

This chain joins TRBV5-1 and TRBJ1-1; D is possibly TRBD1 (5 bases). The CDR3 has 14 residues. Per germline, CDR1 SGHRS and CDR2 YFSETQ. The germline V and J ends were trimmed by 3 bases and 0 bases, with 9 bases remaining between them. The CDR3 here is CASSSGLLNTEAFF. CDR3 bases: TGCGCCAGCAGCTCGGGACTCCTGAACACTGAAGCTTTCTTT.

This chain connects TRBV7-3 to TRBJ1-3; 9 positions agree with TRBD1. The CDR3 is 14 amino acids. With 4 bases clipped from V and 8 bases from J, the junction kept 6 bases outside the gene matches. The V gene's germline CDR1 is SGHTA and CDR2 FQGTGA. CDR3 in DNA: TGTGCCAGCAGCTCGTCCGACAGGGGGGACACCATATATTTT. Translation gives CASSSSDRGDTIYF.

The chain recombines TRBV10-3 with TRBJ2-7, with a tentative D call TRBD1 (5 bases). In germline, CDR1 is ENHRY, CDR2 SYGVKD. This CDR3 region has 17 residues. The V end was cut by 5 bases, the J end by 0 bases, with 20 bases between. CDR3 loop: CAISIGAIPPSSYEQYF. The DNA of the CDR3 is TGTGCCATCAGTATTGGGGCCATTCCCCCTAGCTCCTACGAGCAGTACTTC.

The chain employs TRBV27 and TRBJ1-5, with TRBD1 matching over 9 bases. The CDR3 contains 15 residues. The germline gives CDR1 MNHEY, CDR2 SMNVEV (reference sequence). V lost 6 bases to trimming and J lost 0 bases; unmatched junction nucleotides: 3. CDR3 DNA: TGTGCCAGCAGGGGGACAGGGTATAGCAATCAGCCCCAGCATTTT. This translates into CASRGTGYSNQPQHF.

The chain joins TRBV6-5 to TRBJ1-5; 8 nucleotides line up with TRBD1. The CDR3 runs to 15 residues. The germline V gene has CDR1 MNHEY and CDR2 SVGAGI. With V trimmed by 6 bases and J by 2 bases, 6 bases remained unmatched. CDR3 loop: CASSGQGGGNQPQHF. The CDR3 DNA reads TGTGCCAGCAGCGGACAGGGTGGTGGCAATCAGCCCCAGCATTTT.

This sequence joins TRBV24-1 and TRBJ1-5; TRBD1 matches at 8 bases. The junction had 3 bases not matched to a gene; V was cut back by 9 bases and J by 6 bases. Germline assignment: CDR1 KGHDR and CDR2 SFDVKD. The CDR3 extends over 12 amino acids. The CDR3: CATGQGGQPQHF. In nucleotides, the CDR3 is TGTGCCACCGGACAGGGAGGTCAGCCCCAGCATTTT.

The table lists this clone with a count of one. The chain uses TRBV2 and TRBJ1-5; D remains unclear. Germline V CDR1 and CDR2: SNHLY, FYNNEI. There are 16 residues in the CDR3. The germline V and J ends were trimmed by 6 bases and 2 bases, with 17 bases remaining between them. The CDR3 sequence: CASSREAGNGNQPQHF. Here the CDR3 DNA reads TGTGCCAGCAGCCGCGAGGCTGGCAATGGCAATCAGCCCCAGCATTTT.

J is TRBJ2-1 and V is TRBV5-4, with 7 bases aligning to TRBD2. Germline-derived CDR1 and CDR2 are SGHNT and YYREEE (reference sequence). The CDR3 contains 13 residues. Losses at the gene ends were 4 bases for V and 6 bases for J; bases not matched to a gene: 4. The CDR3 nucleotides read TGTGCCAGCAGCGGGACTATGGCCAATGAGCAGTTCTTC. This codes for CASSGTMANEQFF.

This clone occurred a few times. The gene calls are TRBV5-4 and TRBJ1-2; no firm D call. This CDR3 spans 14 amino acids. V dropped 2 bases and J dropped 3 bases, with 11 bases sitting between them. CDR1 is SGHNT, CDR2 YYREEE, per germline (reference sequence). CDR3 protein: CASSFPDGDYGYTF. CDR3 bases: TGTGCCAGCAGCTTTCCGGACGGGGACTATGGCTACACCTTC.

This clone was found a few times. The V call is TRBV18, the J call TRBJ1-5; 8 bases map to TRBD1. Germline CDR1 KGHSH, CDR2 LQKENI. The CDR3 extends over 15 amino acids. Losses at the gene ends were 4 bases for V and 7 bases for J; bases not matched to a gene: 9. The CDR3 protein is CASSRQGQAGQPQHF. The CDR3 DNA reads as TGTGCCAGCTCACGACAGGGACAGGCAGGGCAGCCCCAGCATTTT.

The chain combines TRBV19 with TRBJ2-5, with TRBD2 matching 9 bases. This CDR3 region has 15 residues. Germline V CDR1 and CDR2: LNHDA, SQIVND (reference sequence). Trimming at V came to 3 bases and at J to 5 bases, leaving 7 bases not matched to a gene. CDR3 loop: CASSISRGGLETQYF. DNA for the CDR3: TGTGCCAGTAGTATTTCGCGGGGGGGCTTGGAGACCCAGTACTTC.

A few counts support this clone. The chain uses TRBV29-1 and TRBJ2-3, with 11 positions matching TRBD1. Trimming took 7 bases from V and 4 from J; bases not matched to a gene: 1. CDR3 size: 12 residues. Germline V lookup: CDR1 SQVTM, CDR2 ANQGSEA. The CDR3: CSGGQGADTQYF. The CDR3 bases are TGCAGCGGGGGACAGGGGGCAGATACGCAGTATTTT.

The rearrangement joins TRBV19 to TRBJ1-1; TRBD1 matches 9 bases. The CDR3 spans 14 residues. Trimming removed 4 bases from V and 6 bases from J; junction bases left unmatched: 6. The germline CDR1 and CDR2 sequences are LNHDA and SQIVND (reference sequence). The CDR3 sequence: CASSSRQGGAEAFF. CDR3 DNA sequence: TGTGCCAGTAGTAGCAGACAGGGGGGGGCTGAAGCTTTCTTT.